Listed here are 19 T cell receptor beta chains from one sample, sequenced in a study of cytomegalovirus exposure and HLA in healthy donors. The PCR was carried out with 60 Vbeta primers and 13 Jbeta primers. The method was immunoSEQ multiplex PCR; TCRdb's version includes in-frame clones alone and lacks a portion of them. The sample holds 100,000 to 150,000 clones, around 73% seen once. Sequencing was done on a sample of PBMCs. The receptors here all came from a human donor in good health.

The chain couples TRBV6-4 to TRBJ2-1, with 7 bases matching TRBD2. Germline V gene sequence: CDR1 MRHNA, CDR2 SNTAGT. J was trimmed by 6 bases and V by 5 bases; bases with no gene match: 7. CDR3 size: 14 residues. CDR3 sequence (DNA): TGTGCCAGCAGTCCGGGACTATCTCCCAATGAGCAGTTCTTC. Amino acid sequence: CASSPGLSPNEQFF.

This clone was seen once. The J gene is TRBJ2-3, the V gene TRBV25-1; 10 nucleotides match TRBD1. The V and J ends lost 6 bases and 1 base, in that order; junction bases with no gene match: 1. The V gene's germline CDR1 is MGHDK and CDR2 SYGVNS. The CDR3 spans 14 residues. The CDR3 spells CASRDRGGTDTQYF. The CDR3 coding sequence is TGTGCCAGCAGGGACAGGGGGGGCACAGATACGCAGTATTTT. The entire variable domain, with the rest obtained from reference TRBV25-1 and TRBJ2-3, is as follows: EADIYQTPRYLVIGTGKKITLECSQTMGHDKMYWYQQDPGMELHLIHYSYGVNSTEKGDLSSESTVSRIRTEHFPLTLESARPSHTSQYLCASRDRGGTDTQYFGPGTRLTVL.

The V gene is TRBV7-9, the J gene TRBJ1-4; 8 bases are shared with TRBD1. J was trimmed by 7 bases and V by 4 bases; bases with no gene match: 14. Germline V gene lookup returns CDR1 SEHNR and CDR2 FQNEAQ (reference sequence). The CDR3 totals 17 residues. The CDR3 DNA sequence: TGTGCCAGCAGCTCCGGACAGGGAGGCAATTGGGGTGAAAAACTGTTTTTT. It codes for CASSSGQGGNWGEKLFF.

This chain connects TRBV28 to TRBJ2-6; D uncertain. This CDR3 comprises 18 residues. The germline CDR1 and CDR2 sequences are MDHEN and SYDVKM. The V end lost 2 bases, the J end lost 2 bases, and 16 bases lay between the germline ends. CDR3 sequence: CASSLGVTNLAGANVLTF. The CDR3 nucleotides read TGTGCCAGCAGTTTAGGTGTGACAAATCTGGCTGGGGCCAACGTCCTGACTTTC.

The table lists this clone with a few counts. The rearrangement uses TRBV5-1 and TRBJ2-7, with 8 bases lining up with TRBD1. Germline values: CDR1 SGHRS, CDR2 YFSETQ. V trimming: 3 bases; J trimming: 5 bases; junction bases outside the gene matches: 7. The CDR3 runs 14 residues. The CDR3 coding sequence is TGCGCCAGCAGCTATGGACAGGGCATCAACGAGCAGTACTTC. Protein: CASSYGQGINEQYF.

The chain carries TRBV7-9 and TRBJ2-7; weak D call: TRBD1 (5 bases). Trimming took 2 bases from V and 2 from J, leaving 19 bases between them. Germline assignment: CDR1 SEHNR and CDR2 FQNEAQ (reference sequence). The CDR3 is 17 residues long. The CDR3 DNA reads TGTGCCAGCAGCTTATTGTTGGGCCCGGACACTCCCTACGAGCAGTACTTC. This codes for CASSLLLGPDTPYEQYF.

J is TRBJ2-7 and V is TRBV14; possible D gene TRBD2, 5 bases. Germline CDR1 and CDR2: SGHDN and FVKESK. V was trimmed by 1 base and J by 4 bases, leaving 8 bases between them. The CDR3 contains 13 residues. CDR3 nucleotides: TGTGCCAGCAGCCAAGTTACGGGGTACGAGCAGTACTTC. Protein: CASSQVTGYEQYF.

This chain's CDR3 is CATSRDPGGGYTF. In DNA, the CDR3 is TGTGCCACCAGCAGAGATCCAGGGGGTGGCTACACCTTC. This sequence joins TRBV15 and TRBJ1-2; 7 positions agree with TRBD1. Germline assignment: CDR1 LNHNV and CDR2 YYDKDF (reference sequence). The CDR3 length is 13 residues. The V and J ends lost 0 bases and 7 bases, in that order; junction bases with no gene match: 2.

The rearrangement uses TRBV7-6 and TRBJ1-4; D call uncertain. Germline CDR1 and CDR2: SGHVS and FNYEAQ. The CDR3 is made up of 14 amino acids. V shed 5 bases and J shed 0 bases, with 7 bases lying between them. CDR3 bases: TGTGCCAGCAGCCCGACAACAACTAATGAAAAACTGTTTTTT. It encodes CASSPTTTNEKLFF. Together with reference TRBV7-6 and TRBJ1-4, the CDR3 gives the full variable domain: GAGVSQSPRYKVTKRGQDVALRCDPISGHVSLYWYRQALGQGPEFLTYFNYEAQQDKSGLPNDRFSAERPEGSISTLTIQRTEQRDSAMYRCASSPTTTNEKLFFGSGTQLSVL.

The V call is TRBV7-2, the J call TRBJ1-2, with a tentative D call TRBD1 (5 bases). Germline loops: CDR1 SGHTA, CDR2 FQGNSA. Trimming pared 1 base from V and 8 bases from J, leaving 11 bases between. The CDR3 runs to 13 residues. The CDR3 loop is CASSLVGGRGYTF. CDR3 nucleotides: TGTGCCAGCAGCTTAGTGGGGGGAAGGGGCTACACCTTC.

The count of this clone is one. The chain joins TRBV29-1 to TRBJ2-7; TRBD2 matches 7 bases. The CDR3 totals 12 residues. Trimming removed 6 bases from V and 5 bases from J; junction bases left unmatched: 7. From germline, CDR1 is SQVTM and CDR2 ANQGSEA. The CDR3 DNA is TGCAGCGTGGCGACTAGCTGGAACGAGCAGTACTTC. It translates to CSVATSWNEQYF.

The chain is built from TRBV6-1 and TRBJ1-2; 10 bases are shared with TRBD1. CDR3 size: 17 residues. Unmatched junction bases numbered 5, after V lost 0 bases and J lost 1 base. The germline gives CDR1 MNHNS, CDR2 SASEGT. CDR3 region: CASSEAADRGLNYGYTF. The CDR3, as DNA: TGTGCCAGCAGTGAAGCAGCCGACAGGGGGCTTAACTATGGCTACACCTTC.

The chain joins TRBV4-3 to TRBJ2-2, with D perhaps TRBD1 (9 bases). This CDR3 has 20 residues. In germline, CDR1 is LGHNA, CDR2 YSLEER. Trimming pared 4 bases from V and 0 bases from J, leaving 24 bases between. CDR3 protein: CASSPRDRASLAANTGELFF. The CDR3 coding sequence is TGCGCCAGCAGCCCTCGGGACAGGGCCTCACTAGCGGCGAACACCGGGGAGCTGTTTTTT.

The CDR3 spells CASSFSGSSLREQYF. The CDR3 DNA is TGTGCCAGCAGCTTCAGCGGGAGCTCGCTTAGAGAGCAGTACTTC. The chain recombines TRBV5-6 with TRBJ2-7, with 8 bases fitting TRBD2. The trim removed 2 bases at V and 7 bases at J, leaving 11 bases unmatched. The length of the CDR3 is 15 residues. Germline CDR1 is SGHDT and CDR2 is YYEEEE.

CDR3 in amino acids: CASSWGGALAGGRETQYF. The CDR3 nucleotides are TGCGCCAGCAGTTGGGGAGGAGCTCTAGCGGGGGGTCGGGAGACCCAGTACTTC. The chain uses TRBV5-1 and TRBJ2-5, with 11 bases identical to TRBD2. Per the germline V gene, CDR1 is SGHRS and CDR2 is YFSETQ. There are 18 residues in the CDR3. J lost 5 bases, V lost 5 bases, and 17 bases had no gene match.

The CDR3 DNA is TGTGCCAGCTCACGCCGGGACAGGGTAGCCAAAAACATTCAGTACTTC. Translating it yields CASSRRDRVAKNIQYF. The chain couples TRBV18 to TRBJ2-4; 9 bases are shared with TRBD1. The CDR3 has 16 residues. CDR1 and CDR2 from the germline V gene are KGHSH and LQKENI. Trimming cost V 4 bases and J 0 bases; bases outside gene matches: 4.

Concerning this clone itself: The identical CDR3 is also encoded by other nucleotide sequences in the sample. The chain's CDR3 is CASSLMGAGETQYF. The CDR3 region has the DNA TGTGCCAGCAGCTTGATGGGGGCGGGAGAGACCCAGTACTTC. The rearrangement joins TRBV5-4 to TRBJ2-5, with D perhaps TRBD1 (6 bases). Trimming removed 1 base at V and 4 bases at J, with 11 bases between. Germline CDR1 reads SGHNT; CDR2 reads YYREEE (reference sequence). The CDR3 has 14 residues.

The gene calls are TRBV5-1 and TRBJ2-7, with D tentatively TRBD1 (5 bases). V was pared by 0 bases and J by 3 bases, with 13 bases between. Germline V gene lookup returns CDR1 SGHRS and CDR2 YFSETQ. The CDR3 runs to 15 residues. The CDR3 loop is CASSLGTGWGYEQYF. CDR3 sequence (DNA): TGCGCCAGCAGCTTGGGCACAGGTTGGGGCTACGAGCAGTACTTC.

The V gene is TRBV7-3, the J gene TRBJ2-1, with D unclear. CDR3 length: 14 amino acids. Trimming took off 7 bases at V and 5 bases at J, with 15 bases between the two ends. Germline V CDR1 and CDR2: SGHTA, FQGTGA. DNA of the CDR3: TGTGCCAGCACCCAAGGTCCAGGTAACAATGAGCAGTTCTTC. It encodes CASTQGPGNNEQFF.